These 19 T cell receptor beta chains originate from one sample sequenced in a study of T-cell memory formation after mild COVID-19. MiXCR was run by TCRdb on the 5' RACE reads, yielding one entry per CDR3 protein. The top ten hold 3% of the sample, which has about 190,000 distinct CDR3 sequences, 10% to 13% seen once. The sequencing sample was made of PBMCs or a T cell subset sorted from them (not recorded which). These receptors all come from a man younger than 35 who had mild COVID-19 (a few samples of this study predate the infection). Cell type and time point are not known.

This clonotype has more than one count but fewer than ten. The gene calls are TRBV10-3 and TRBJ2-5; no reliable D call. The CDR3 runs to 12 residues. Trimming removed 2 bases from V and 6 bases from J, with 7 bases in between. Looked up from germline, CDR1 is ENHRY and CDR2 is SYGVKD. The CDR3 is CAISEEMKTQYF. CDR3 bases: TGTGCCATCAGTGAGGAGATGAAGACCCAGTACTTC.

V gene TRBV6-2 or TRBV6-3 combines with J gene TRBJ2-7, with no clear D. The CDR3 extends over 16 amino acids. V gave up 5 bases and J gave up 7 bases, with 24 bases separating them. Germline V lookup: CDR1 MNHEY, CDR2 SVGEGT. The CDR3 bases are TGTGCCAGCAGTGCCGACACAGCGTCCCCTTCCGATGAGCAGTACGTC. Protein product: CASSADTASPSDEQYV.

This clonotype was recorded a few times. J is TRBJ2-2 and V is TRBV4-1; D is uncertain. The germline V and J ends were trimmed by 1 base and 6 bases, with 15 bases remaining between them. There are 16 residues in the CDR3. Germline-derived CDR1 and CDR2 are MGHRA and YSYEKL. The CDR3 loop is CASSQGYRGSAGELFF. In DNA, the CDR3 is TGCGCCAGCAGCCAAGGCTATCGAGGTTCCGCCGGGGAGCTGTTTTTT.

The chain uses TRBV18 and TRBJ1-3; D call uncertain. Trimming removed 3 bases at V and 1 base at J, with 7 bases between. The length of the CDR3 is 14 residues. Germline V lookup: CDR1 KGHSH, CDR2 LQKENI. In nucleotides, the CDR3 is TGTGCCAGCTCACCCGGGGAATCTGGAAACACCATATATTTT. This encodes CASSPGESGNTIYF.

This clonotype was seen many times. The V gene is TRBV7-2, the J gene TRBJ1-2; D unresolved. The CDR3 totals 13 residues. Deletions cut 5 bases from V and 8 bases from J, with 15 bases between. Germline lookup yields CDR1 SGHTA and CDR2 FQGNSA. The CDR3, as DNA: TGTGCCAGCAGCCCCCGAGGGCAGCTCGGCTACACCTTC. As protein: CASSPRGQLGYTF.

This clonotype was detected only a few times. The chain is built from TRBV20-1 and TRBJ2-3, with TRBD2 matching 15 bases. V trimming: 4 bases; J trimming: 6 bases; junction bases outside the gene matches: 8. The CDR3 consists of 16 residues. Germline CDR1 and CDR2: DFQATT and SNEGSKA (reference sequence). The chain's CDR3 is CSAIGTSGGRLDTQYF. The CDR3 coding sequence is TGCAGTGCTATCGGGACTAGCGGGGGGAGACTGGATACGCAGTATTTT.

This chain connects TRBV5-1 to TRBJ1-2; D possibly corresponds to TRBD1 (5 bases). V was clipped by 4 bases and J by 5 bases, with 15 bases between them. From germline, CDR1 is SGHRS and CDR2 YFSETQ. The CDR3 is made up of 14 amino acids. CDR3 coding DNA: TGCGCCAGCAGCCTCGGGACCGCCGATTATGGCTACACCTTC. It encodes CASSLGTADYGYTF.

In its sample, this clonotype was seen a few times. The V gene is TRBV4-1, the J gene TRBJ2-7; D not certain. In germline, CDR1 is MGHRA, CDR2 YSYEKL. CDR3 length: 15 residues. Trimming pared 3 bases from V and 3 bases from J, leaving 15 bases between. In nucleotides, the CDR3 is TGCGCCAGCAGCCAGGCCGCAGTAAGGCTCTACGAGCAGTACTTC. This codes for CASSQAAVRLYEQYF.

The V and J genes are TRBV14 and TRBJ2-4; 7 positions match TRBD2. With V trimmed by 0 bases and J by 8 bases, 1 base remained unmatched. This CDR3 contains 13 residues. Looked up from germline, CDR1 is SGHDN and CDR2 is FVKESK. DNA of the CDR3: TGTGCCAGCAGCCAAGAGGGGGGGGACATTCAGTACTTC. Protein: CASSQEGGDIQYF.

In nucleotides, the CDR3 is TGCGCCAGCAGCTTGAGGGGACAGGTGCACACTGAAGCTTTCTTT. This encodes CASSLRGQVHTEAFF. The chain joins TRBV5-1 to TRBJ1-1; 8 positions agree with TRBD1. The CDR3 loop spans 15 amino acids. Germline values: CDR1 SGHRS, CDR2 YFSETQ. V lost 1 base to trimming and J lost 3 bases; unmatched junction nucleotides: 5. Variable domain in full (rest from reference TRBV5-1 and TRBJ1-1): KAGVTQTPRYLIKTRGQQVTLSCSPISGHRSVSWYQQTPGQGLQFLFEYFSETQRNKGNFPGRFSGRQFSNSRSEMNVSTLELGDSALYLCASSLRGQVHTEAFFGQGTRLTVV.

The DNA for the CDR3 is TGTGCCAGCAGCTTAACAACAGGTTTGGGCGAGCAGTACGTC. This encodes CASSLTTGLGEQYV. The gene calls are TRBV7-9 and TRBJ2-7; perhaps TRBD1 as D (5 bases). There are 14 residues in the CDR3. Germline V CDR1 and CDR2: SEHNR, FQNEAQ (reference sequence). Trimming removed 2 bases at V and 6 bases at J, with 14 bases between.

The chain carries TRBV20-1 and TRBJ2-4; D is uncertain. Trimming shortened V by 5 bases and J by 6 bases, and 20 bases separated the two germline ends. This CDR3 contains 15 residues. The germline V gene encodes CDR1 DFQATT and CDR2 SNEGSKA (reference sequence). CDR3 bases: TGCAGTGCTCCCTCTCCCCGTGATGGGCCAAACATTCAGTACTTC. It encodes CSAPSPRDGPNIQYF.

This clonotype has ten or more counts. This chain uses TRBV7-9 with TRBJ2-3; no clear D gene. The CDR3 sequence is 10 residues long. V was pared by 10 bases and J by 6 bases, with 8 bases between. Germline V CDR1 and CDR2: SEHNR, FQNEAQ (reference sequence). CDR3 nucleotides: TGTGCCACATCGAACGATACGCAGTATTTT. This sequence encodes CATSNDTQYF.

This clonotype has only a few counts. The chain joins TRBV7-2 to TRBJ2-7; D gene ambiguous. V gave up 4 bases and J gave up 0 bases, with 7 bases separating them. There are 13 residues in the CDR3. Germline CDR1 SGHTA, CDR2 FQGNSA. The CDR3 nucleotides are TGTGCCAGCAGCTCGCTGGGCTCCTACGAGCAGTACTTC. Translating it yields CASSSLGSYEQYF. Variable domain in full (rest from reference TRBV7-2 and TRBJ2-7): GAGVSQSPSNKVTEKGKDVELRCDPISGHTALYWYRQSLGQGLEFLIYFQGNSAPDKSGLPSDRFSAERTGGSVSTLTIQRTQQEDSAVYLCASSSLGSYEQYFGPGTRLTVT.

The chain joins TRBV2 to TRBJ2-3; 11 nucleotides line up with TRBD2. CDR3 length: 17 residues. The V and J ends lost 7 bases and 1 base, in that order; junction bases with no gene match: 10. From germline, CDR1 is SNHLY and CDR2 FYNNEI. The CDR3 bases are TGTGCCAGCACTGCGGCTAGCGGGGGGTCGGGCACAGATACGCAGTATTTT. The encoded protein is CASTAASGGSGTDTQYF.

This rearrangement joins TRBV6-5 to TRBJ2-2; D is unclear. V was trimmed by 4 bases and J by 4 bases, leaving 13 bases between them. CDR1 and CDR2 from the germline V gene are MNHEY and SVGAGI. This CDR3 is built from 15 residues. This chain's CDR3 is CASSSLNGFTGELFF. CDR3 sequence (DNA): TGTGCCAGCAGTTCTCTGAACGGATTCACCGGGGAGCTGTTTTTT.

A few counts support this clonotype. V is TRBV12-3 or TRBV12-4 and J is TRBJ1-4; 7 bases are shared with TRBD1. This CDR3 has 17 amino acids. Trimming at V came to 5 bases and at J to 0 bases, leaving 9 bases not matched to a gene. CDR3 nucleotides: TGTGCCAGCAGTGTCCGGGACAGAGGCGCAACTAATGAAAAACTGTTTTTT. Translating gives CASSVRDRGATNEKLFF.

Only a few counts were recorded for this clonotype. The chain carries TRBV20-1 and TRBJ2-3, with D tentatively TRBD2 (5 bases). This CDR3 region has 15 residues. Germline values: CDR1 DFQATT, CDR2 SNEGSKA (reference sequence). V lost 0 bases and J 4 bases, leaving 14 bases between the germline ends. In nucleotides, the CDR3 is TGCAGTGCTAGAGAAAACCGGGGAAGCCCAGATACGCAGTATTTT. Its protein is CSARENRGSPDTQYF.

This clonotype occurred a few times. The chain combines TRBV7-9 with TRBJ1-1; TRBD1 matches at 9 bases. This CDR3 has 16 residues. Germline V gives CDR1 SEHNR, CDR2 FQNEAQ (reference sequence). The V and J ends lost 6 bases and 1 base, in that order; junction bases with no gene match: 9. CDR3: CASRFSGTGRNTEAFF. The CDR3 nucleotides are TGTGCCAGCAGATTCTCCGGGACAGGGAGGAACACTGAAGCTTTCTTT.